This T cell receptor beta chain was observed in a study of blood T cell repertoires in COVID-19. Overall study context: Collection of acute and convalescent COVID-19 samples took place in the United States, Italy and Spain. In each case, the material was cDNA or gDNA derived from T cells, B-cell-depleted T cells, or PBMCs.

V lost 5 bases and J 0 bases, leaving 10 bases between the germline ends. Germline CDR1 reads LNHDA; CDR2 reads SQIVND (reference sequence). The CDR3 is 14 residues long. Authors' processing steps: Quantification of nucleated cells was approximated via reference gene primer amplification. Data came from immunoSEQ multiplex PCR; TCRdb stores just in-frame clones and leaves some out. V and J calls and clone size are copied from that table; D and trimming were computed from the DNA. The profile shows a few hundred thousand clones, less than 90% of them singletons. This chain connects TRBV19 to TRBJ2-5, with D perhaps matching TRBD1 (5 bases). This TCR was sampled from a woman aged 45 to 65 with acute or convalescent COVID-19. The sample taken for sequencing was peripheral blood. In DNA, the CDR3 is TGTGCCAGTAGTTTCTCAGGGTACCAAGAGACCCAGTACTTC. It translates to CASSFSGYQETQYF.